This is a list of T cell receptor beta chains from one sample in a study of shared clonotypes between healthy human individuals. Assay: immunoSEQ multiplex PCR; the TCRdb copy retains only in-frame clones and omits some. The table has about 1.1 million clones, around 77% seen once; the top ten hold 0.7% to 0.95%. Input material: memory CD4+ T cells from PBMCs. The receptors were sampled from a young man in good health. Some clones in this sample may be carry-over from other donors' samples. CDR3s include the opening cysteine and the closing phenylalanine or tryptophan. D genes are given only for firm matches. Size values are once, few and many counts, or a class for expanded clones, and some rows have none.

d_call	clone_size	v_call	j_call	cdr3_nt	cdr3_aa
NA	NA	TRBV5-6	TRBJ2-7	TGTGCCAGCAGCTTGACTTGGGGGGACCACGAGCAGTACTTC	CASSLTWGDHEQYF
NA	few	TRBV7-9	TRBJ1-2	TGTGCCAGCAGCTTCGATCGGGGAACCTATGGCTACACCTTC	CASSFDRGTYGYTF
TRBD1	NA	TRBV6-1	TRBJ2-5	TGTGCCAGCAGAGGTGACAGGGGGCGTGGGACCCAGTACTTC	CASRGDRGRGTQYF
TRBD2	NA	TRBV2	TRBJ2-3	TGTGCCAGCAGTGCACTAGCGGGACCAGATACGCAGTATTTT	CASSALAGPDTQYF
TRBD2	NA	TRBV29-1	TRBJ2-3	TGCAGCGTTAGCGGGATGAGCACAGATACGCAGTATTTT	CSVSGMSTDTQYF
NA	few	TRBV4-2	TRBJ1-1	TGTGCCAGCAGCCAAGATCGGGCAAAGAACACTGAAGCTTTCTTT	CASSQDRAKNTEAFF
TRBD2	NA	TRBV2	TRBJ2-1	TGTGCCAGCACCGCAAGCGGGACGAACTACAATGAGCAGTTCTTC	CASTASGTNYNEQFF
TRBD1	NA	TRBV6-5	TRBJ2-7	TGTGCCAGCAGTCCCGGGACAGGGGATCTCGAGCAGTACTTC	CASSPGTGDLEQYF
NA	NA	TRBV5-1	TRBJ2-3	TGCGCCAGCAGCTTAGGCAGGGAAGCAGATACGCAGTATTTT	CASSLGREADTQYF
NA	NA	TRBV6-5	TRBJ1-5	TGTGCCAGCAGTTACGGCGGCAGTAGCAATCAGCCCCAGCATTTT	CASSYGGSSNQPQHF
NA	once	TRBV19	TRBJ1-5	TGTGCCAGTAGTTCAGGCCAGCCCCAGCATTTT	CASSSGQPQHF
NA	NA	TRBV2	TRBJ2-7	TGTGCCAGCAGTGACAGGTTTTCCTACGAGCAGTACTTC	CASSDRFSYEQYF
NA	NA	TRBV27	TRBJ2-7	TGTGCCAGCAGCCCGAGGGGGGGCAGGTACGAGCAGTACTTC	CASSPRGGRYEQYF
TRBD2	NA	TRBV10-3	TRBJ2-2	TGTGCCATCAGCGCTAGCGGAGGCCACACCGGGGAGCTGTTTTTT	CAISASGGHTGELFF
TRBD1	once	TRBV2	TRBJ2-7	TGTGCCAGCGACTTCTCGGGGACAGGGGGCGTTGGGCAGTACTTC	CASDFSGTGGVGQYF
TRBD1	many	TRBV29-1	TRBJ1-2	TGCAGCGTCAACCGGGACAGGGATGGCTACACCTTC	CSVNRDRDGYTF
NA	once	TRBV27	TRBJ1-1	TGTGCCAGCAGTTCACGAGGGGTCTGGACTGAAGCTTTCTTT	CASSSRGVWTEAFF
NA	many	TRBV5-6	TRBJ2-5	TGTGCCAGCAGCCCGACAGGCCCAGAGACCCAGTACTTC	CASSPTGPETQYF
NA	few	TRBV5-1	TRBJ2-6	TGCGCCAGCAGCTTGGTACATGGGGCCAACGTCCTGACTTTC	CASSLVHGANVLTF
NA	NA	TRBV5-6	TRBJ2-3	TGTGCCAGCAGCAAAGCGGGAGATACGCAGTATTTT	CASSKAGDTQYF
TRBD2	NA	TRBV4-2	TRBJ2-5	TGTGCCAGCAGCCAAGTAGCCGGGACTAGCGGCGGAGAGACCCAGTACTTC	CASSQVAGTSGGETQYF
NA	NA	TRBV28	TRBJ1-1	TGTGCCAGCCGATACGGACCGTCAGAAGCTTTCTTT	CASRYGPSEAFF
NA	NA	TRBV28	TRBJ2-7	TGTGCCAGCAGCAACGCCGGGCGAAAGACGTACGAGCAGTACTTC	CASSNAGRKTYEQYF
NA	NA	TRBV2	TRBJ2-4	TGTGCCAGCAGCGTGGGATACGGGGCACAGTACTTC	CASSVGYGAQYF
TRBD1	few	TRBV7-9	TRBJ1-2	TGTGCCAGCAGCTCGACAGGGCTGAGAGACTATGGCTACACCTTC	CASSSTGLRDYGYTF
NA	NA	TRBV2	TRBJ2-3	TGTGCCAGCAGTGTGAGACTCCGCACAGATACGCAGTATTTT	CASSVRLRTDTQYF
NA	NA	TRBV7-2	TRBJ1-5	TGTGCCAGCAGCCCCGAGACAGCTTATAGCAATCAGCCCCAGCATTTT	CASSPETAYSNQPQHF
NA	NA	TRBV6-1	TRBJ2-7	TGTGCCAGCAGGCTAAACAGGGGGCGCGGGGGGGAGCAGTACTTC	CASRLNRGRGGEQYF
NA	NA	TRBV2	TRBJ1-3	TGTGCCAGCAGTGAAGCGCGAGGGGTCTCTGGAAACACCATATATTTT	CASSEARGVSGNTIYF
NA	NA	TRBV9	TRBJ1-2	TGTGCCAGCAGCCCGGTCGGCCTTAACTATGGCTACACCTTC	CASSPVGLNYGYTF
NA	NA	TRBV28	TRBJ2-1	TGTGCCAGCAGTACCCGAGGGCGGGGTAACTTTCATGAGCAGTTCTTC	CASSTRGRGNFHEQFF
NA	NA	TRBV11-2	TRBJ2-1	TGTGCCAGCAGCTTCTTCCGGGAGAGTTGGAATGAGCAGTTCTTC	CASSFFRESWNEQFF